A single sample gave rise to the 14 T cell receptor beta chains below, sequenced in a study of cytomegalovirus exposure and HLA in healthy donors. In the PCR, 60 Vbeta and 13 Jbeta primers were used. Some clones are missing from TCRdb's copy, which holds only in-frame ones; the method was immunoSEQ multiplex PCR. The sample carries 130,000 or so clones, roughly 75% recorded once. Sequencing input: PBMCs. These receptors originate from a man aged 35-49 years in good health and CMV-seronegative.

The V gene is TRBV28, the J gene TRBJ1-1; D not resolved. CDR1 and CDR2 (germline): MDHEN, SYDVKM. The CDR3 runs 12 residues. With 5 bases removed from V and 4 bases from J, the gap between germline ends came to 8 bases. The CDR3 DNA is TGTGCCAGCAGTCCCCCTGTCACTGAAGCTTTCTTT. Its translation is CASSPPVTEAFF.

The chain links TRBV7-3 to TRBJ2-2, with 8 bases identical to TRBD2. CDR3 size: 17 residues. The germline gives CDR1 SGHTA, CDR2 FQGTGA. Trimming removed 7 bases from V and 0 bases from J; junction bases left unmatched: 10. The CDR3 protein is CASNLLAGSPNTGELFF. In DNA form, the CDR3 reads TGTGCCAGCAACCTATTAGCGGGGAGCCCGAACACCGGGGAGCTGTTTTTT.

The chain recombines TRBV27 with TRBJ1-1; 9 bases are a match to TRBD1. CDR3 length: 14 amino acids. Germline V gene data show CDR1 as MNHEY and CDR2 as SMNVEV (reference sequence). V trimming: 3 bases; J trimming: 6 bases; junction bases outside the gene matches: 5. CDR3 DNA: TGTGCCAGCAGTTTTGTGGACAGGGGACCTGAAGCTTTCTTT. This translates into CASSFVDRGPEAFF.

V is TRBV29-1 and J is TRBJ2-5, with D perhaps matching TRBD2 (6 bases). CDR3 length equals 11 residues. Germline CDR1 reads SQVTM; CDR2 reads ANQGSEA. V lost 4 bases and J lost 7, with 10 bases in between. The CDR3 sequence: CSVVKEGTQYF. The DNA for the CDR3 is TGCAGCGTTGTAAAGGAGGGGACCCAGTACTTC.

The chain joins TRBV5-1 to TRBJ2-3, with TRBD1 identical over 7 bases. The J segment lost 5 bases and the V segment lost 0 bases, leaving 9 bases of the junction unmatched. Germline V gene lookup returns CDR1 SGHRS and CDR2 YFSETQ. This CDR3 is 16 amino acids long. As DNA, the CDR3 is TGCGCCAGCAGCTTGGGCGACAGGGAGTGGGTAGATACGCAGTATTTT. It is translated as CASSLGDREWVDTQYF.

This clone showed up just a few times. The chain joins TRBV2 to TRBJ1-2, with D possibly TRBD1 on 6 matching bases. The CDR3 covers 11 residues. Germline V gene lookup returns CDR1 SNHLY and CDR2 FYNNEI. V lost 7 bases and J 8 bases, leaving 11 bases between the germline ends. This CDR3 reads CASNFQGGYTF. CDR3 bases: TGTGCCAGCAATTTCCAGGGGGGCTACACCTTC.

The chain couples TRBV10-3 to TRBJ1-1, with D tentatively TRBD1 (5 bases). Germline V CDR1 and CDR2: ENHRY, SYGVKD. The V and J ends lost 4 bases and 1 base respectively, with 7 bases between them. This CDR3 is built from 13 residues. CDR3 coding DNA: TGTGCCATCAGTGCGCAGGGGAACACTGAAGCTTTCTTT. Translation gives CAISAQGNTEAFF.

This clone was observed once. The chain is built from TRBV19 and TRBJ1-1; 8 nucleotides agree with TRBD1. CDR1 is LNHDA and CDR2 is SQIVND in the germline V gene (reference sequence). J gave up 1 base and V 5 bases, and 9 bases lay outside the gene matches. This CDR3 contains 16 residues. The CDR3 DNA is TGTGCCAGTAGTCCCTGGACAGGGTTCAGGAACACTGAAGCTTTCTTT. This sequence encodes CASSPWTGFRNTEAFF.

The chain recombines TRBV6-6 with TRBJ1-1; no reliable D call. The V end was cut by 7 bases, the J end by 1 base, with 10 bases between. CDR1 MNHNY and CDR2 SVGAGI come from the germline V gene (reference sequence). The CDR3 sequence is 13 residues long. This chain's CDR3 is CASMGSTNTEAFF. CDR3 DNA sequence: TGTGCCAGCATGGGGAGCACGAACACTGAAGCTTTCTTT.

The rearrangement uses TRBV5-8 and TRBJ2-7, with D unresolved. From germline, CDR1 is SGHTS and CDR2 YDEGEE. The V end was cut by 6 bases, the J end by 3 bases, with 13 bases between. This CDR3 contains 13 residues. CDR3 in DNA: TGTGCCAGCACCCAGTCGTCTTACTACGAGCAGTACTTC. The encoded protein is CASTQSSYYEQYF.

This chain uses TRBV7-8 with TRBJ1-4; possibly TRBD1 for D (5 bases). Germline V gene data show CDR1 as SGHVS and CDR2 as FQNEAQ. The CDR3 sequence is 14 residues long. V was shortened by 5 bases and J by 7 bases, with 14 bases between the two germline ends. CDR3 bases: TGTGCCAGCAGCCACGGAAGGGGCGGTGAAAAACTGTTTTTT. Encoded protein: CASSHGRGGEKLFF.

The CDR3 coding sequence is TGTGCCAGCTCACCAAGCACGGTCCCTGAAAAACTGTTTTTT. Translated: CASSPSTVPEKLFF. This sequence joins TRBV18 and TRBJ1-4, with D hard to call. The CDR3 totals 14 residues. From germline, CDR1 is KGHSH and CDR2 LQKENI. Trimming stripped 2 bases from V and 7 bases from J, with 11 bases between.

Here the CDR3 reads CASSGGGAQETQYF. Written as DNA, the CDR3 is TGTGCCAGCAGCGGGGGGGGAGCCCAAGAGACCCAGTACTTC. The J gene is TRBJ2-5, the V gene TRBV9, with TRBD2 matching 7 bases. Per the germline V gene, CDR1 is SGDLS and CDR2 is YYNGEE. V shed 3 bases, J shed 1 base, and the junction held 3 bases outside the gene matches. The CDR3 is 14 amino acids. Supplemented by reference TRBV9 and TRBJ2-5, the full variable domain reads DSGVTQTPKHLITATGQRVTLRCSPRSGDLSVYWYQQSLDQGLQFLIQYYNGEERAKGNILERFSAQQFPDLHSELNLSSLELGDSALYFCASSGGGAQETQYFGPGTRLLVL.

The chain carries TRBV7-2 and TRBJ2-7; the match to TRBD1 covers 8 bases. V lost 1 base, J lost 2 bases, and 16 bases stayed unmatched. Germline loops: CDR1 SGHTA, CDR2 FQGNSA. The CDR3 loop spans 19 amino acids. The CDR3, as DNA: TGTGCCAGCAGCTTAGTAGGGTTGTTCCCAGGACAGGGCCCCTACGAGCAGTACTTC. Translation: CASSLVGLFPGQGPYEQYF.